Shown below are 23 T cell receptor beta chains from a single sample sequenced in a study of T cells in Graves' hyperthyroidism and ophthalmopathy. The CDR3 regions of TCR beta were amplified from RNA transcripts. In the first-round RT-PCR of the TCR CDR3, the HTBI primer set was used. One entry per CDR3 protein, called by TCRdb with MiXCR from the multiplex PCR reads. The sample has around 360,000 distinct CDR3 sequences, roughly 15% seen once. Source material: blood. The source is an older woman with Graves' ophthalmopathy.

Turning to this clonotype: The germline gene is not matched at one end of the junction; a read error may be the cause. V is TRBV9 and J is TRBJ2-1, with a tentative D call TRBD1 (6 bases). The germline gives CDR1 SGDLS, CDR2 YYNGEE. The CDR3 length is 16 residues. The CDR3 region is CASSPTHTGTRNEQSF. Written as DNA, the CDR3 is TGTGCCAGCAGCCCGACGCACACCGGGACAAGGAATGAGCAGTCCTTC.

The chain joins TRBV6-1 to TRBJ1-6, with D unclear. V was trimmed by 6 bases and J by 0 bases, leaving 12 bases between them. This CDR3 is built from 16 residues. Germline V CDR1 and CDR2: MNHNS, SASEGT. CDR3 bases: TGTGCCAGCAGGCACCTATTTAGCTCCTATAATTCACCCCTCCACTTT. Encoded protein: CASRHLFSSYNSPLHF.

This clonotype occurred a few times. V gene TRBV7-9 combines with J gene TRBJ2-6, with 7 bases fitting TRBD2. J gave up 0 bases and V 6 bases, and 11 bases lay outside the gene matches. This CDR3 is built from 18 residues. Germline V lookup: CDR1 SEHNR, CDR2 FQNEAQ (reference sequence). As DNA, the CDR3 is TGTGCCAGCAGTGATCCCGGGACTACCTTCTCTGGGGCCAACGTCCTGACTTTC. Translation gives CASSDPGTTFSGANVLTF.

This clonotype was seen many times. J is TRBJ2-1 and V is TRBV30; 7 bases are a match to TRBD2. This CDR3 has 14 residues. Germline V gene data show CDR1 as GTSNPN and CDR2 as SVGIG (reference sequence). V shed 4 bases, J shed 5 bases, and the junction held 8 bases outside the gene matches. The chain's CDR3 is CAWNEGGPHNEQFF. The DNA for the CDR3 is TGTGCCTGGAACGAGGGAGGGCCCCACAATGAGCAGTTCTTC.

V and J are TRBV10-3 and TRBJ2-7; 8 positions match TRBD1. The germline V gene encodes CDR1 ENHRY and CDR2 SYGVKD. This CDR3 has 16 residues. Trimming removed 1 base from V and 9 bases from J; junction bases left unmatched: 14. The CDR3 region has the DNA TGTGCCATCAGTGAGTATTCGGGACAGGCTTTACGAGGGCAGTACTTC. Encoded protein: CAISEYSGQALRGQYF.

Many counts were recorded for this clonotype. This chain joins TRBV5-1 and TRBJ2-7; tentatively, D is TRBD2 (5 bases). From germline, CDR1 is SGHRS and CDR2 YFSETQ. The CDR3 contains 14 residues. The V and J ends lost 0 bases and 5 bases respectively, with 12 bases between them. This CDR3 reads CASSLGEEVDEQYF. The CDR3 DNA reads TGCGCCAGCAGCTTGGGAGAGGAGGTGGACGAGCAGTACTTC.

This clonotype was counted ten times or more. The rearrangement joins TRBV3-1 to TRBJ2-7; D gene ambiguous. This CDR3 spans 13 amino acids. The V gene's germline CDR1 is LGHDT and CDR2 YNNKEL (reference sequence). V shed 1 base and J shed 4 bases, with 8 bases lying between them. Here the CDR3 DNA reads TGTGCCAGCAGCCAAGGGCACAGATACGAGCAGTACTTC. It yields the protein CASSQGHRYEQYF.

This clonotype came up once. This chain joins TRBV7-3 and TRBJ2-2; 9 nucleotides line up with TRBD2. The germline V gene encodes CDR1 SGHTA and CDR2 FQGTGA. The V segment lost 5 bases and the J segment 5 bases; nucleotides outside the gene matches: 12. The CDR3 has 17 amino acids. The CDR3 reads CASSPISGSSGTGELFF. The CDR3 nucleotides read TGTGCCAGCAGCCCAATTAGCGGGAGTTCCGGTACCGGGGAGCTGTTTTTT. Full variable domain (outside the CDR3, taken from reference TRBV7-3 and TRBJ2-2): GAGVSQTPSNKVTEKGKYVELRCDPISGHTALYWYRQSLGQGPEFLIYFQGTGAADDSGLPNDRFFAVRPEGSVSTLKIQRTERGDSAVYLCASSPISGSSGTGELFFGEGSRLTVL.

V is TRBV27 and J is TRBJ2-1; 7 positions match TRBD2. J lost 1 base, V lost 7 bases, and 13 bases had no gene match. The germline V gene encodes CDR1 MNHEY and CDR2 SMNVEV (reference sequence). CDR3 size: 17 residues. The CDR3 bases are TGTGCCAGCATGAGCGACGGGAGGCTTCCTTCCTACAATGAGCAGTTCTTC. Protein sequence: CASMSDGRLPSYNEQFF.

Many counts were recorded for this clonotype. The rearrangement joins TRBV30 to TRBJ1-2, with D perhaps matching TRBD1 (5 bases). Trimming shortened V by 0 bases and J by 8 bases, and 13 bases separated the two germline ends. Per germline, CDR1 GTSNPN and CDR2 SVGIG (reference sequence). CDR3 length: 13 residues. CDR3 amino acids: CAWSVLKGVGYTF. The DNA of the CDR3 is TGTGCCTGGAGTGTACTGAAAGGGGTCGGCTACACCTTC.

The V and J genes are TRBV5-1 and TRBJ2-5; 7 bases fit TRBD2. Germline values: CDR1 SGHRS, CDR2 YFSETQ. Trimming took 3 bases from V and 5 from J; bases not matched to a gene: 13. CDR3 length: 16 amino acids. The CDR3 DNA reads TGCGCCAGCAGCTCCTACAGGTCCGGGGAGGGGGAGACCCAGTACTTC. The encoded protein is CASSSYRSGEGETQYF. The variable domain in full, completed from reference TRBV5-1 and TRBJ2-5, reads KAGVTQTPRYLIKTRGQQVTLSCSPISGHRSVSWYQQTPGQGLQFLFEYFSETQRNKGNFPGRFSGRQFSNSRSEMNVSTLELGDSALYLCASSSYRSGEGETQYFGPGTRLLVL.

The sample holds many counts of this clonotype. The rearrangement joins TRBV5-4 to TRBJ2-5, with 8 positions matching TRBD2. CDR3 size: 14 residues. Germline V gene data show CDR1 as SGHNT and CDR2 as YYREEE (reference sequence). V trimming: 3 bases; J trimming: 4 bases; junction bases outside the gene matches: 5. CDR3 DNA: TGTGCCAGCAGCTCCCGGGGGGGGTCAGAGACCCAGTACTTC. Residues: CASSSRGGSETQYF.

This clonotype was counted a few times. This chain uses TRBV3-1 with TRBJ2-1; no firm D call. The V end lost 1 base, the J end lost 9 bases, and 10 bases lay between the germline ends. The CDR3 is 13 amino acids. In germline, CDR1 is LGHDT, CDR2 YNNKEL (reference sequence). CDR3 nucleotide sequence: TGTGCCAGCAGCCAAGTGGGGTGGGGTGAGCAGTTCTTC. Translated: CASSQVGWGEQFF.

This chain links TRBV4-1 with TRBJ2-5; 9 bases align to TRBD2. The CDR3 loop spans 15 amino acids. J lost 4 bases, V lost 4 bases, and 7 bases had no gene match. Germline V gene sequence: CDR1 MGHRA, CDR2 YSYEKL. The CDR3: CASSLSGSFIETQYF. DNA for the CDR3: TGCGCCAGCAGCCTTAGCGGGAGTTTTATAGAGACCCAGTACTTC.

Ten or more counts support this clonotype. This chain joins TRBV29-1 and TRBJ2-7; 7 positions agree with TRBD2. Germline V gene data show CDR1 as SQVTM and CDR2 as ANQGSEA. The CDR3 contains 13 residues. V shed 7 bases, J shed 1 base, and the junction held 7 bases outside the gene matches. DNA of the CDR3: TGCAGCGCCAGGGAGGGATCGTCCTACGAGCAGTACTTC. Translated, it gives CSAREGSSYEQYF.

The chain carries TRBV29-1 and TRBJ1-2; 8 bases match TRBD1. Trimming took 3 bases from V and 8 from J; bases not matched to a gene: 11. The CDR3 totals 14 residues. Germline-derived CDR1 and CDR2 are SQVTM and ANQGSEA. The CDR3 DNA is TGCAGCGTTGAGCCTAGGACAGGGACCAGGGGCTACACCTTC. Its protein is CSVEPRTGTRGYTF. The full variable domain, its missing parts supplied by reference TRBV29-1 and TRBJ1-2, is SAVISQKPSRDICQRGTSLTIQCQVDSQVTMMFWYRQQPGQSLTLIATANQGSEATYESGFVIDKFPISRPNLTFSTLTVSNMSPEDSSIYLCSVEPRTGTRGYTFGSGTRLTVV.

This clonotype was detected ten times or more. The chain recombines TRBV5-6 with TRBJ2-7; a weak D match, TRBD1 (6 bases). Germline V lookup: CDR1 SGHDT, CDR2 YYEEEE. V was shortened by 0 bases and J by 6 bases, with 13 bases between the two germline ends. There are 14 residues in the CDR3. This CDR3 reads CASSLAPRGGEQYF. CDR3 DNA: TGTGCCAGCAGCTTGGCCCCCAGGGGCGGCGAGCAGTACTTC.

In its sample, this clonotype was seen many times. The chain carries TRBV12-3 or TRBV12-4 and TRBJ2-6; D is perhaps TRBD1 (6 bases). Trimming left V 6 bases short and J 1 base short, with 13 bases between. CDR3 size: 16 residues. The CDR3 is CASSELDSSGANVLTF. The CDR3 region has the DNA TGTGCCAGCAGCGAACTGGACAGTTCTGGGGCCAACGTCCTGACTTTC.

The rearrangement links TRBV28 to TRBJ2-5, with 8 bases aligning to TRBD2. CDR1 and CDR2 (germline): MDHEN, SYDVKM. This CDR3 has 13 residues. Trimming removed 4 bases from V and 4 bases from J; junction bases left unmatched: 2. CDR3 amino acids: CASSSLAGETQYF. CDR3 sequence (DNA): TGTGCCAGCAGTTCCCTAGCGGGAGAGACCCAGTACTTC.

This clonotype was seen a handful of times. V usage is TRBV19 and J usage is TRBJ2-7; D is perhaps TRBD2 (5 bases). The germline CDR1 and CDR2 sequences are LNHDA and SQIVND (reference sequence). The germline V and J ends were trimmed by 8 bases and 2 bases, with 13 bases remaining between them. The CDR3 spans 13 residues. The DNA for the CDR3 is TGTGCCAGTGCACCTAGCAGGACCTACGAGCAGTACTTC. It codes for CASAPSRTYEQYF. The complete variable domain, with remaining parts taken from reference TRBV19 and TRBJ2-7, reads DGGITQSPKYLFRKEGQNVTLSCEQNLNHDAMYWYRQDPGQGLRLIYYSQIVNDFQKGDIAEGYSVSREKKESFPLTVTSAQKNPTAFYLCASAPSRTYEQYFGPGTRLTVT.

This clonotype has at least ten counts. This sequence joins TRBV5-1 and TRBJ1-1, with 8 bases that match TRBD1. This CDR3 contains 15 residues. J was trimmed by 1 base and V by 3 bases; bases with no gene match: 5. CDR1 and CDR2 from the germline V gene are SGHRS and YFSETQ. The CDR3 coding sequence is TGCGCCAGCAGCTCGGACAGGGTTTCGAACACTGAAGCTTTCTTT. It codes for CASSSDRVSNTEAFF.

The gene calls are TRBV30 and TRBJ1-5; 8 bases align to TRBD1. CDR1 and CDR2 from the germline V gene are GTSNPN and SVGIG (reference sequence). The J segment lost 6 bases and the V segment lost 6 bases, leaving 7 bases of the junction unmatched. The CDR3 is 13 amino acids. The CDR3 DNA reads as TGTGCCTGCGGGACAGGCCCGGGTCAGCCCCAGCATTTT. This codes for CACGTGPGQPQHF.

The chain combines TRBV20-1 with TRBJ2-7, with TRBD1 identical over 9 bases. There are 12 residues in the CDR3. With V trimmed by 5 bases and J by 5 bases, 4 bases remained unmatched. The germline CDR1 and CDR2 sequences are DFQATT and SNEGSKA (reference sequence). CDR3 in amino acids: CSAPDRGNEQYF. DNA of the CDR3: TGCAGTGCTCCAGACAGGGGGAACGAGCAGTACTTC.